The T cell receptor beta chain described here comes from a study of radiation and T cells in renal cell carcinoma. Study-wide results and caveats: Compared with controls, irradiated tumors had more, larger dominant CDR3 motifs. Compared with controls, irradiated tumors showed greater TCR clonality.

Profiled with immunoSEQ multiplex PCR; TCRdb holds only in-frame clones, not every one. The sample lists around 20,000 clones, roughly three fifths occurring once. As for this clone: Its cognate antigen is unknown.

Deletions cut 4 bases from V and 2 bases from J, with 14 bases between. The CDR3 totals 15 residues. Germline assignment: CDR1 LNHDA and CDR2 SQIVND (reference sequence). As to treatment: treatment-naive control, cytoreductive nephrectomy. Material: tumor tissue, obtained from a patient whose treatment was nephrectomy without radiotherapy. V usage is TRBV19 and J usage is TRBJ1-1; no reliable D call. The TCR sequence derives from a middle-aged man with renal cell carcinoma. The CDR3 loop reads CASSTLQDTNTEAFF. CDR3 DNA sequence: TGTGCCAGTAGTACCCTCCAGGATACTAACACTGAAGCTTTCTTT. Full variable domain (rest looked up from reference TRBV19 and TRBJ1-1): DGGITQSPKYLFRKEGQNVTLSCEQNLNHDAMYWYRQDPGQGLRLIYYSQIVNDFQKGDIAEGYSVSREKKESFPLTVTSAQKNPTAFYLCASSTLQDTNTEAFFGQGTRLTVV.